These 6 T cell receptor beta chains originate from one sample sequenced in a study of radiation and T cells in renal cell carcinoma. Clones were read by immunoSEQ multiplex PCR, and TCRdb kept only the in-frame ones, dropping some. The data contain 140,000 or so clones, 70% to 90% of them singletons. The time point was: baseline pretreatment blood. Treatment reported: 15 Gy SBRT to primary tumor, nephrectomy 4 weeks later. Specimen: blood, collected from a patient whose treatment included radiotherapy and nephrectomy. These receptors originate from a woman in her forties or fifties with renal cell carcinoma.

This clone was picked up a small number of times. V usage is TRBV14 and J usage is TRBJ1-5; TRBD1 might be the D (5 bases). The CDR3 has 13 amino acids. Deletions cut 4 bases from V and 5 bases from J, with 9 bases between. Per germline, CDR1 SGHDN and CDR2 FVKESK. CDR3: CASSPGGYQPQHF. CDR3 nucleotides: TGTGCCAGCAGCCCCGGGGGTTATCAGCCCCAGCATTTT.

This clone was counted only a few times. The rearrangement uses TRBV2 and TRBJ1-1; D is ambiguous. V lost 2 bases and J 7 bases, leaving 11 bases between the germline ends. From germline, CDR1 is SNHLY and CDR2 FYNNEI. This CDR3 region has 13 residues. The CDR3 coding sequence is TGTGCCAGCAGTGAACTTGAGGGCAGTGAAGCTTTCTTT. The encoded protein is CASSELEGSEAFF.

The J gene is TRBJ2-1, the V gene TRBV4-2; 10 bases line up with TRBD2. The CDR3 has 16 residues. Per germline, CDR1 LGHNA and CDR2 YNFKEQ. The V gene end was trimmed by 0 bases and the J gene end by 7 bases; junction bases not matched to a gene: 6. For the CDR3, the DNA is TGTGCCAGCAGCCAAGATTCAGCTAGCGGGGGAAATGAGCAGTTCTTC. Translated, it gives CASSQDSASGGNEQFF.

The rearrangement links TRBV19 to TRBJ2-3; D ambiguous. The V and J ends lost 0 bases and 0 bases respectively, with 7 bases between them. The CDR3 is made up of 15 amino acids. Germline CDR1 LNHDA, CDR2 SQIVND (reference sequence). The CDR3 region has the DNA TGTGCCAGTAGTATAGATCCACAGAGCACAGATACGCAGTATTTT. Translating gives CASSIDPQSTDTQYF.

The J gene is TRBJ1-2, the V gene TRBV9; 10 bases fit TRBD1. With V trimmed by 4 bases and J by 3 bases, 6 bases remained unmatched. There are 15 residues in the CDR3. CDR1 SGDLS and CDR2 YYNGEE come from the germline V gene. CDR3 loop: CASSFGTGVDYGYTF. The CDR3 DNA reads as TGTGCCAGCAGCTTCGGGACAGGGGTGGACTATGGCTACACCTTC. The full variable domain, with the rest looked up from reference TRBV9 and TRBJ1-2, is DSGVTQTPKHLITATGQRVTLRCSPRSGDLSVYWYQQSLDQGLQFLIQYYNGEERAKGNILERFSAQQFPDLHSELNLSSLELGDSALYFCASSFGTGVDYGYTFGSGTRLTVV.

This chain uses TRBV11-2 with TRBJ1-1; D uncertain. V was shortened by 2 bases and J by 4 bases, with 11 bases between the two germline ends. This CDR3 spans 14 amino acids. In germline, CDR1 is SGHAT, CDR2 FQNNGV. The CDR3 loop reads CASSLMGLGTEAFF. CDR3 nucleotides: TGTGCCAGCAGCTTAATGGGGTTGGGCACTGAAGCTTTCTTT. The full variable domain, its missing parts supplied by reference TRBV11-2 and TRBJ1-1, is EAGVAQSPRYKIIEKRQSVAFWCNPISGHATLYWYQQILGQGPKLLIQFQNNGVVDDSQLPKDRFSAERLKGVDSTLKIQPAKLEDSAVYLCASSLMGLGTEAFFGQGTRLTVV.